The TCR beta chain under discussion was sequenced for a study of patients and donors after allogeneic stem cell transplantation. This clonotype was seen only a few times. One entry per CDR3 protein, called by TCRdb with MiXCR from the RT-PCR reads. The repertoire holds some 880,000 distinct CDR3 sequences, with more than 15% as singletons. Germline assignment: CDR1 SEHNR and CDR2 FQNEAQ (reference sequence). This CDR3 spans 15 amino acids. The junction had 7 bases not matched to a gene; V was cut back by 4 bases and J by 2 bases. The chain employs TRBV7-9 and TRBJ2-7, with TRBD1 matching over 8 bases. This clonotype was sampled from a human donor who was either an allogeneic HSCT recipient or a stem cell or donor lymphocyte infusion donor (not recorded which). It is not recorded whose cells these are; they may come from a transplant donor. Source material: blood, either unsorted or a sorted T cell fraction (not recorded which). The CDR3: CASSWDRQSAYEQYF. In DNA, the CDR3 is TGTGCCAGCAGCTGGGACAGGCAATCGGCCTACGAGCAGTACTTC.